This T cell receptor (beta chain) emerged from a study of long-term antiretroviral therapy in people with HIV. The length of the CDR3 is 14 residues. The V gene's germline CDR1 is SNHLY and CDR2 FYNNEI. Germline trimming cut 6 bases from V and 7 bases from J; bases unmatched to any gene: 12. This clone came up a few times. No antigen is known for it. Study conclusions and caveats: Dominating the repertoire at all time points were the clones that expanded before ART. Blood obtained between about 2004 and 2017 may reflect older ART regimens.

immunoSEQ v3.0 was run at survey level. The assay was immunoSEQ multiplex PCR, and TCRdb's table has in-frame clones only and misses some. The data contain about 16,000 clones, roughly 80% of them singletons. The V gene is TRBV2, the J gene TRBJ2-7, with 7 positions matching TRBD1. The sequence derives from a woman aged 50 to 60 with HIV. The specimen was unsorted PBMCs, collected 1.5 years before starting antiretroviral therapy. CDR3: CASRRGQALQEQYV. The CDR3 DNA follows: TGTGCCAGCAGGAGAGGACAGGCACTACAGGAGCAGTACGTC.